Below are 4 T cell receptor beta chains sequenced from a single sample in a study of T cell responses to AZD1222 COVID-19 vaccine. Clones were sequenced by immunoSEQ multiplex PCR, and TCRdb holds only the in-frame ones, with some missing. The sample has about 120,000 clones; more than 80% are singletons. Sample: peripheral blood, taken on day 0 of AZD1222 vaccination. The receptors originated from an adult in good health.

V and J are TRBV9 and TRBJ1-3, with D unclear. V lost 0 bases and J 0 bases, leaving 10 bases between the germline ends. Germline V gene data show CDR1 as SGDLS and CDR2 as YYNGEE. CDR3 length: 16 residues. DNA for the CDR3: TGTGCCAGCAGCGTAGGTACCGGGAGCTCTGGAAACACCATATATTTT. As protein: CASSVGTGSSGNTIYF.

The chain recombines TRBV24-1 with TRBJ2-2, with a tentative D call TRBD1 (5 bases). CDR1 and CDR2 (germline): KGHDR, SFDVKD. The CDR3 has 15 residues. Trimming took off 4 bases at V and 4 bases at J, with 12 bases between the two ends. Here the CDR3 DNA reads TGTGCCACCAGTGACGAACAGGCACCCACCGGGGAGCTGTTTTTT. This sequence encodes CATSDEQAPTGELFF.

V and J are TRBV3-1 (or the pseudogene TRBV3-2) and TRBJ1-2; D unclear. The CDR3 has 14 residues. From germline, CDR1 is LGHDT and CDR2 YNNKEL (reference sequence). Between the trimmed V and J ends, which lost 5 bases and 0 bases, there was a span of 10 bases. CDR3 coding DNA: TGTGCCAGCAGCTCCCGGACGGCTAACTATGGCTACACCTTC. Amino acid sequence: CASSSRTANYGYTF.

This clone was detected a few times. The rearrangement joins TRBV27 to TRBJ2-1; possibly TRBD2 for D (6 bases). Trimming removed 11 bases from V and 3 bases from J, with 11 bases in between. Germline V gene lookup returns CDR1 MNHEY and CDR2 SMNVEV (reference sequence). This CDR3 is built from 12 residues. CDR3 in amino acids: CACGEDYNEQFF. CDR3 DNA: TGTGCCTGCGGGGAAGACTACAATGAGCAGTTCTTC.